This TCR beta chain was captured by sequencing in a study of blood T cells in healthy people across ages. Together with a sample-barcoded 5' primer, a J-beta primer mix was included in a second PCR lasting roughly 6 to 12 cycles. TCRdb fed the 5' RACE reads into MiXCR, producing one record per CDR3 protein. The sample lists 550,000 to 600,000 distinct CDR3 sequences; 25% to 30% were seen once. CDR3 length: 17 amino acids. Trimming took off 3 bases at V and 3 bases at J, with 16 bases between the two ends. Germline V gives CDR1 SGHRS, CDR2 YFSETQ. This clonotype was sampled from a woman in her sixties or seventies in good health. This sequence joins TRBV5-1 and TRBJ2-6; tentatively, D is TRBD1 (6 bases). Material: blood. This CDR3 reads CASSSGGHEGGANVLTF. The CDR3, as DNA: TGCGCCAGCAGCTCTGGGGGCCATGAAGGTGGGGCCAACGTCCTGACTTTC.